This T cell receptor (beta chain) was observed in a study of blood T cell repertoires in COVID-19. Germline V gene lookup returns CDR1 SNHLY and CDR2 FYNNEI. The V end lost 2 bases, the J end lost 2 bases, and 10 bases lay between the germline ends. This CDR3 is built from 16 residues. This clone came up once. The repertoire was sequenced with immunoSEQ multiplex PCR; TCRdb's copy has only in-frame clones and lacks some. The table includes 200,000 or so clones, roughly 85% detected once. The chain joins TRBV2 to TRBJ2-6, with D tentatively TRBD1 (6 bases). The material sequenced was PBMCs or T cells enriched from blood (not recorded which). The source of this sequence is a woman between 35 and 50 years old with acute COVID-19. CDR3 coding DNA: TGTGCCAGCAGTGAATACAGGGCTCCTGGGGCCAACGTCCTGACTTTC. It encodes CASSEYRAPGANVLTF.